This T cell receptor (beta chain) appears in the sequencing data of a study of T cells in Graves' hyperthyroidism and ophthalmopathy. Study-level background: Prior to any treatment, at the point of initial diagnosis, peripheral blood was collected.

This clonotype was seen many times. There were TCR beta CDR3 regions amplified from RNA transcripts. Primed by the HTBI set, a first-round RT-PCR was run on the TCR CDR3. TCRdb independently ran MiXCR on the multiplex PCR reads; one entry per CDR3 protein. There are roughly 380,000 distinct CDR3 sequences in the sample; about an eighth occur only once, and roughly 4.8% lies in the top ten. Trimming removed 3 bases from V and 1 base from J, with 9 bases in between. CDR3 length: 14 residues. CDR1 is MDHEN and CDR2 is SYDVKM in the germline V gene. Patients showing uncontrolled infection, other autoimmune disease, pregnancy or lactation were ineligible.

Sequencing was done on a sample of blood. The chain joins TRBV28 to TRBJ2-5; maybe TRBD2 (7 bases). This receptor was obtained from a woman aged 18-29 years with Graves' hyperthyroidism. CDR3 sequence (DNA): TGTGCCAGCAGTTTCGGGGGGCCCCAAGAGACCCAGTACTTC. Its translation is CASSFGGPQETQYF.